The 27 T cell receptor beta chains below come from one sample, sequenced in a study of blood T cell repertoires in COVID-19. Only in-frame clones appear in the TCRdb table, and some are missing; sequencing was by immunoSEQ multiplex PCR. The table includes approximately 200,000 clones, around 80% detected once. The sequenced material came from PBMCs or T cells enriched from blood (not recorded which). The receptors stem from a woman between 35 and 50 years old with acute COVID-19.

V gene TRBV19 combines with J gene TRBJ1-6, with unresolved D. This CDR3 region has 12 residues. V was trimmed by 5 bases and J by 12 bases, leaving 11 bases between them. Germline CDR1 LNHDA, CDR2 SQIVND (reference sequence). CDR3 loop: CASSAHSGPLHF. CDR3 DNA sequence: TGTGCCAGTAGTGCTCATTCGGGACCCCTCCACTTT.

The chain recombines TRBV5-6 with TRBJ2-4, with TRBD1 as a possible D gene (5 bases). The germline gives CDR1 SGHDT, CDR2 YYEEEE. V was trimmed by 3 bases and J by 3 bases, leaving 16 bases between them. The CDR3 is 16 residues long. CDR3 DNA sequence: TGTGCCAGCAGCTGGGGCGATGATTACCGCAAAAACATTCAGTACTTC. Translated: CASSWGDDYRKNIQYF.

This clone has just one count. Here the CDR3 reads CASSSPPLGGNYNEQFF. CDR3 nucleotides: TGTGCCAGCAGCTCCCCTCCCCTCGGGGGAAACTACAATGAGCAGTTCTTC. This rearrangement joins TRBV7-3 to TRBJ2-1; a weak D match, TRBD2 (6 bases). This CDR3 is 17 amino acids long. Germline values: CDR1 SGHTA, CDR2 FQGTGA. V lost 4 bases and J lost 3, with 19 bases in between.

This clone was seen a handful of times. The CDR3 protein is CASRLTGVHGYTF. CDR3 bases: TGTGCCAGCAGGTTAACAGGGGTACATGGCTACACCTTC. The J gene is TRBJ1-2, the V gene TRBV28; TRBD1 matches 7 bases. Germline V gives CDR1 MDHEN, CDR2 SYDVKM. This CDR3 comprises 13 residues. Trimming took 6 bases from V and 6 from J; bases not matched to a gene: 7.

This chain links TRBV12-3 or TRBV12-4 with TRBJ1-6; D call uncertain. Trimming cost V 6 bases and J 6 bases, with 6 bases left between them. The CDR3 extends over 12 amino acids. The CDR3 here is CASRSGNSPLHF. In DNA form, the CDR3 reads TGTGCCAGCAGGAGTGGTAATTCACCCCTCCACTTT.

This chain joins TRBV5-4 and TRBJ1-2; 7 bases match TRBD1. CDR1 SGHNT and CDR2 YYREEE come from the germline V gene (reference sequence). V shed 4 bases and J 2 bases; nucleotides not matched to a gene: 14. This CDR3 has 17 amino acids. CDR3 DNA sequence: TGTGCCAGCAGCGTTAGGGGGCGCGAGGGGCAGAACTATGGCTACACCTTC. This encodes CASSVRGREGQNYGYTF.

The rearrangement joins TRBV5-1 to TRBJ2-7, with 7 bases aligning to TRBD1. There are 14 residues in the CDR3. J lost 6 bases, V lost 4 bases, and 10 bases had no gene match. Germline CDR1 reads SGHRS; CDR2 reads YFSETQ. CDR3 bases: TGCGCCAGCAGCCCGGATGGACAGGCCCCCGAGCAGTACTTC. It is translated as CASSPDGQAPEQYF. Filled out from reference TRBV5-1 and TRBJ2-7, the complete variable domain reads KAGVTQTPRYLIKTRGQQVTLSCSPISGHRSVSWYQQTPGQGLQFLFEYFSETQRNKGNFPGRFSGRQFSNSRSEMNVSTLELGDSALYLCASSPDGQAPEQYFGPGTRLTVT.

V usage is TRBV2 and J usage is TRBJ1-5; 12 positions match TRBD1. Per germline, CDR1 SNHLY and CDR2 FYNNEI. CDR3 length equals 15 residues. The ends lost 7 bases at V and 4 bases at J; junction bases unmatched: 5. The CDR3 sequence: CASTRDRGRNQPQHF. The CDR3, as DNA: TGTGCCAGCACTAGGGACAGGGGGCGTAATCAGCCCCAGCATTTT.

This rearrangement joins TRBV11-2 to TRBJ1-2; D is uncertain. CDR1 and CDR2 (germline): SGHAT, FQNNGV. The ends were cut back, 1 base at V and 4 bases at J, with 10 bases in the middle. The CDR3 runs to 14 residues. The CDR3 reads CASSLGPRSYGYTF. CDR3 in DNA: TGTGCCAGCAGCTTAGGTCCCAGATCCTATGGCTACACCTTC.

The sample holds one count of this clone. The chain joins TRBV5-4 to TRBJ2-7, with D maybe TRBD1 (6 bases). This CDR3 is built from 13 residues. The germline CDR1 and CDR2 sequences are SGHNT and YYREEE (reference sequence). The V end lost 4 bases, the J end lost 2 bases, and 10 bases lay between the germline ends. CDR3 in amino acids: CASSRGQTYEQYF. For the CDR3, the DNA is TGTGCCAGCAGCAGAGGACAGACCTACGAGCAGTACTTC.

The chain couples TRBV7-3 to TRBJ1-1; 11 bases match TRBD1. V was clipped by 7 bases and J by 7 bases; unmatched bases: 11. The CDR3 is 15 residues long. Germline V gene data show CDR1 as SGHTA and CDR2 as FQGTGA. The CDR3 sequence: CASTLNGQGASEAFF. DNA for the CDR3: TGTGCCAGCACCCTTAATGGACAGGGGGCGAGTGAAGCTTTCTTT.

The J gene is TRBJ1-1, the V gene TRBV7-2; 9 bases match TRBD1. The CDR3 runs to 15 residues. Germline trimming cut 5 bases from V and 5 bases from J; bases unmatched to any gene: 9. Germline assignment: CDR1 SGHTA and CDR2 FQGNSA. The CDR3 here is CASSLVQGAGTEAFF. The CDR3 DNA is TGTGCCAGCAGCCTCGTACAGGGGGCGGGAACTGAAGCTTTCTTT.

V and J are TRBV4-3 and TRBJ1-1, with 7 nucleotides matching TRBD1. V lost 3 bases and J lost 4; bases outside the gene matches: 2. The CDR3 totals 13 residues. Germline CDR1 LGHNA, CDR2 YSLEER. The CDR3 sequence is CASSQTGSTEAFF. Written as DNA, the CDR3 is TGCGCCAGCAGCCAGACAGGGTCCACTGAAGCTTTCTTT.

As regards this clone: At one end, the junction sequence differs from germline, possibly due to a read error. This CDR3 reads CASSTREEAQYF. CDR3 nucleotides: TGTGCCAGTAGTACCAGGGAAGAGGCCCAGTACTTC. The rearrangement uses TRBV19 and TRBJ2-5, with D possibly being TRBD1 (5 bases). The CDR3 has 12 amino acids. Looked up from germline, CDR1 is LNHDA and CDR2 is SQIVND (reference sequence).

Notes on this clone: At one end, the junction sequence differs from germline, possibly due to a read error. The chain links TRBV6-5 to TRBJ2-1, with 7 positions matching TRBD1. This CDR3 contains 15 residues. Germline lookup yields CDR1 MNHEY and CDR2 SVGAGI. CDR3 bases: TGTGCCAGCAGTGACTCCGGGACAGTCGACAATGAGCAGTTCTTC. It is translated as CASSDSGTVDNEQFF.

The chain couples TRBV6-5 to TRBJ2-2; 7 bases line up with TRBD1. Germline CDR1 and CDR2: MNHEY and SVGAGI. After removal of 7 bases from V and 4 bases from J, the junction contained 9 bases not matched to a gene. The CDR3 is 15 amino acids. The CDR3 DNA reads TGTGCCAGCAACAAAGGGGGCAGTCTCACCGGGGAGCTGTTTTTT. The encoded protein is CASNKGGSLTGELFF.

The rearrangement joins TRBV11-1 to TRBJ1-1; TRBD1 is a possible D gene (6 bases). Germline CDR1 and CDR2: SGHAT and FQDESV (reference sequence). Deletions cut 5 bases from V and 5 bases from J, with 9 bases between. The CDR3 consists of 12 residues. The CDR3 loop reads CASSVQGTEAFF. The CDR3 DNA is TGTGCCAGCAGCGTACAGGGAACTGAAGCTTTCTTT.

The V gene is TRBV7-9, the J gene TRBJ1-1; D unresolved. The V end was cut by 5 bases, the J end by 1 base, with 8 bases between. CDR3 size: 13 residues. Germline lookup yields CDR1 SEHNR and CDR2 FQNEAQ (reference sequence). Here the CDR3 DNA reads TGTGCCAGCAGCGCCTTCGGGAACACTGAAGCTTTCTTT. Translating gives CASSAFGNTEAFF.

The gene calls are TRBV6-5 and TRBJ1-2; D is undetermined. V lost 4 bases to trimming and J lost 2 bases, with 14 bases between them. Germline V lookup: CDR1 MNHEY, CDR2 SVGAGI. The CDR3 extends over 15 amino acids. The CDR3 sequence is CASSFDAGFNYGYTF. The CDR3 region has the DNA TGTGCCAGCAGTTTCGATGCGGGGTTCAACTATGGCTACACCTTC.

V and J are TRBV5-6 and TRBJ1-1; maybe TRBD1 (5 bases). The germline CDR1 and CDR2 sequences are SGHDT and YYEEEE. V was cut by 4 bases and J by 5 bases, with 9 bases left in between. This CDR3 region has 12 residues. CDR3 in amino acids: CASSPGATEAFF. CDR3 coding DNA: TGTGCCAGCAGCCCTGGGGCTACTGAAGCTTTCTTT.

The CDR3 DNA reads as TGTGCCTGGAGCCGTAGGGGGGGAAACACTGAAGCTTTCTTT. Its protein product is CAWSRRGGNTEAFF. The V call is TRBV30, the J call TRBJ1-1, with TRBD1 as a possible D gene (6 bases). This CDR3 spans 14 amino acids. Trimming removed 3 bases at V and 2 bases at J, with 13 bases between. Germline V gene data show CDR1 as GTSNPN and CDR2 as SVGIG (reference sequence).

The rearrangement links TRBV5-1 to TRBJ2-1; 9 positions agree with TRBD2. Germline assignment: CDR1 SGHRS and CDR2 YFSETQ. J gave up 8 bases and V 1 base, and 7 bases lay outside the gene matches. The CDR3 has 15 amino acids. This chain's CDR3 is CASSLSAGGPYEQFF. CDR3 bases: TGCGCCAGCAGCTTGTCGGCGGGGGGGCCTTATGAGCAGTTCTTC.

The gene calls are TRBV19 and TRBJ1-1; the match to TRBD1 covers 8 bases. The germline V gene encodes CDR1 LNHDA and CDR2 SQIVND (reference sequence). J lost 1 base, V lost 6 bases, and 1 base had no gene match. The CDR3 covers 13 residues. In DNA, the CDR3 is TGTGCCAGTAGGACAGGGGCGAACACTGAAGCTTTCTTT. Protein sequence: CASRTGANTEAFF.

The rearrangement links TRBV5-6 to TRBJ1-3, with TRBD1 identical over 7 bases. CDR1 and CDR2 (germline): SGHDT, YYEEEE. This CDR3 region has 15 residues. With 4 bases clipped from V and 3 bases from J, the junction kept 7 bases outside the gene matches. This chain's CDR3 is CASSRRQGGGNTIYF. CDR3 coding DNA: TGTGCCAGCAGCCGACGACAGGGCGGTGGAAACACCATATATTTT. Combining the CDR3 with reference TRBV5-6 and TRBJ1-3 gives the whole variable domain DAGVTQSPTHLIKTRGQQVTLRCSPKSGHDTVSWYQQALGQGPQFIFQYYEEEERQRGNFPDRFSGHQFPNYSSELNVNALLLGDSALYLCASSRRQGGGNTIYFGEGSWLTVV.

V is TRBV15 and J is TRBJ2-1, with D possibly TRBD1 on 7 matching bases. Germline V gene data show CDR1 as LNHNV and CDR2 as YYDKDF (reference sequence). V lost 8 bases and J lost 6, with 23 bases in between. This CDR3 spans 16 amino acids. The chain's CDR3 is CATREGAATGGNEQFF. CDR3 bases: TGTGCCACCCGTGAGGGGGCGGCCACCGGGGGCAATGAGCAGTTCTTC.

The chain uses TRBV5-4 and TRBJ2-5; 10 bases are a match to TRBD2. The trim removed 1 base at V and 5 bases at J, leaving 5 bases unmatched. The CDR3 sequence is 15 residues long. Germline-derived CDR1 and CDR2 are SGHNT and YYREEE (reference sequence). CDR3 in amino acids: CASSLPSGRGETQYF. CDR3 in DNA: TGTGCCAGCAGCTTGCCTAGCGGGAGAGGGGAGACCCAGTACTTC.

This clone was seen more than once but under ten times. The rearrangement links TRBV10-3 to TRBJ1-2; D is unresolved. This CDR3 has 13 amino acids. The ends were cut back, 0 bases at V and 8 bases at J, with 10 bases in the middle. Germline lookup yields CDR1 ENHRY and CDR2 SYGVKD. The CDR3 region has the DNA TGTGCCATCAGTGAGTCGGCGGCCCAAGGCTACACCTTC. Its translation is CAISESAAQGYTF.